This T cell receptor beta chain was sequenced during a study of T cell clonality in common variable immunodeficiency. The CDR3 has 15 amino acids. Trimming stripped 6 bases from V and 9 bases from J, with 24 bases between. Germline loops: CDR1 DFQATT, CDR2 SNEGSKA (reference sequence). This clone was detected many times. Sequencing ends 3 residues short of the CDR3 end; the germline J gene provides the rest. Equal genomic DNA amounts from CVID and control samples were sequenced. TCRdb keeps only in-frame clones here, not all; method: immunoSEQ multiplex PCR. The sample yields around 55,000 clones, without any singletons.

The V gene is TRBV20-1, the J gene TRBJ2-1, with D maybe TRBD2 (6 bases). The receptor was isolated from a person aged 18 to 75 in good health. Source material: peripheral blood mononuclear cells. The CDR3: CSAGGSEPTSPEQFF. The sequenced part of the CDR3 DNA is TGCAGTGCAGGAGGGTCGGAGCCCACCTCCCCTGAG.